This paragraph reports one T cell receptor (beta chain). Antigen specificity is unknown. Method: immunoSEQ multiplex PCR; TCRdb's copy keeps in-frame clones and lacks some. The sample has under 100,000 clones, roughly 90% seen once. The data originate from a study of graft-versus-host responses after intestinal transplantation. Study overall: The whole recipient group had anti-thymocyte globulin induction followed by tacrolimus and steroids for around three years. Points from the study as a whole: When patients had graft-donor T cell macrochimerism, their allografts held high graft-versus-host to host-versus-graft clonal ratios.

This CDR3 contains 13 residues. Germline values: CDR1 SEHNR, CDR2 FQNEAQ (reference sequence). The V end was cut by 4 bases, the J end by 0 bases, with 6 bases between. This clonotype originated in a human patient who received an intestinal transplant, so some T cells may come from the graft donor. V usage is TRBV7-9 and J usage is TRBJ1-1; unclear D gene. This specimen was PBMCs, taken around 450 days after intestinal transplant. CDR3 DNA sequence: TGTGCCAGCAGCTACGGACTGAACACTGAAGCTTTCTTT. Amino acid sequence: CASSYGLNTEAFF.